The 10 T cell receptor beta chains below were found in one sample sequenced in a study of T cell changes during pregnancy in multiple sclerosis (dated 2019 in TCRdb). The library was obtained by the immunoSEQ multiplex PCR assay. Entries here come from immuneACCESS through TCRdb and include only in-frame sequences with V and J called. Some clones fail to appear in such tables; in the studies checked, an unresolved V gene covers under half of the shortfall, and the cause of the remainder is unknown. Within this sample are about 60,000 clones, with 90% to 95% of them counted one time only. Around 0.8% of the sample is in the top ten clones. The specimen was CD4+ T cells from peripheral blood mononuclear cells, collected in the first trimester of pregnancy. Receptors were obtained from a female donor with multiple sclerosis, enrolled in a pregnancy study.

CDR3 loop: CASSPPSRETQYF. The CDR3 DNA is TGTGCCAGCAGCCCTCCTAGTCGAGAGACCCAGTACTTC. This chain connects TRBV2 to TRBJ2-5; no firm D call. Germline V gene lookup returns CDR1 SNHLY and CDR2 FYNNEI. CDR3 length: 13 residues. V lost 6 bases to trimming and J lost 4 bases, with 12 bases between them. The full variable domain, in which reference TRBV2 and TRBJ2-5 provide the parts outside the CDR3, is EPEVTQTPSHQVTQMGQEVILRCVPISNHLYFYWYRQILGQKVEFLVSFYNNEISEKSEIFDDQFSVERPDGSNFTLKIRSTKLEDSAMYFCASSPPSRETQYFGPGTRLLVL.

This clone showed up just a few times. The chain uses TRBV9 and TRBJ1-2; TRBD1 might be the D (5 bases). The CDR3 has 15 residues. V shed 0 bases and J shed 3 bases, with 12 bases lying between them. The germline CDR1 and CDR2 sequences are SGDLS and YYNGEE. The CDR3 loop reads CASSVEGAGDYGYTF. CDR3 bases: TGTGCCAGCAGCGTAGAAGGGGCTGGGGACTATGGCTACACCTTC.

The rearrangement uses TRBV30 and TRBJ1-3, with 7 nucleotides matching TRBD1. CDR1 GTSNPN and CDR2 SVGIG come from the germline V gene (reference sequence). V gave up 8 bases and J gave up 2 bases; unmatched junction bases: 6. The CDR3 loop spans 13 amino acids. The CDR3 nucleotides are TGTGCCAGAACAGGGGATACTGGAAACACCATATATTTT. Translated: CARTGDTGNTIYF.

V usage is TRBV19 and J usage is TRBJ1-2, with a possible D match to TRBD1 (5 bases). V lost 5 bases and J 5 bases, leaving 15 bases between the germline ends. This CDR3 has 14 residues. CDR1 and CDR2 (germline): LNHDA, SQIVND (reference sequence). This CDR3 reads CASSPRQGGYGYTF. CDR3 coding DNA: TGTGCCAGTAGTCCTCGGCAGGGAGGGTATGGCTACACCTTC.

The sample holds one count of this clone. The genes are TRBV10-3 and TRBJ2-1; weak D call: TRBD2 (6 bases). V lost 0 bases and J lost 12, with 18 bases in between. The CDR3 is 15 residues long. Germline CDR1 reads ENHRY; CDR2 reads SYGVKD. Here the CDR3 reads CAISESGGRHVGQFF. The CDR3 nucleotides are TGTGCCATCAGTGAGTCGGGGGGACGACACGTTGGGCAGTTCTTC.

The chain has TRBV2 and TRBJ2-7; D is uncertain. The V gene's germline CDR1 is SNHLY and CDR2 FYNNEI. Trimming left V 1 base short and J 3 bases short, with 13 bases between. There are 15 residues in the CDR3. This CDR3 is CASSEGQRRNYEQYF. The DNA for the CDR3 is TGTGCCAGCAGTGAAGGGCAGAGGAGAAACTACGAGCAGTACTTC.

This chain connects TRBV6-5 to TRBJ2-7, with no clear D. Per the germline V gene, CDR1 is MNHEY and CDR2 is SVGAGI. This CDR3 region has 16 residues. Trimming shortened V by 2 bases and J by 1 base, and 15 bases separated the two germline ends. CDR3 residues: CASSYIASSPSYEQYF. As DNA, the CDR3 is TGTGCCAGCAGTTACATTGCCAGTTCGCCTTCCTACGAGCAGTACTTC.

This rearrangement joins TRBV14 to TRBJ2-3; 7 nucleotides match TRBD1. Germline CDR1 reads SGHDN; CDR2 reads FVKESK. This CDR3 has 16 amino acids. Trimming removed 3 bases from V and 3 bases from J; junction bases left unmatched: 9. This CDR3 is CASSHDRVWGTDTQYF. In nucleotides, the CDR3 is TGTGCCAGCAGCCACGACAGGGTATGGGGAACAGATACGCAGTATTTT.

V and J are TRBV4-3 and TRBJ1-2; D gene unclear. Germline-derived CDR1 and CDR2 are LGHNA and YSLEER. The ends were cut back, 0 bases at V and 2 bases at J, with 16 bases in the middle. The CDR3 is 17 residues long. The CDR3: CASSQELGPQMNYGYTF. For the CDR3, the DNA is TGCGCCAGCAGCCAAGAACTCGGTCCACAGATGAACTATGGCTACACCTTC.

The CDR3 sequence is CASSRQGVNSPLHF. The CDR3 nucleotides read TGTGCCAGCAGTCGACAGGGGGTCAATTCACCCCTCCACTTT. The chain carries TRBV2 and TRBJ1-6; 9 bases line up with TRBD1. Germline V CDR1 and CDR2: SNHLY, FYNNEI. Trimming took 5 bases from V and 7 from J; bases not matched to a gene: 3. The CDR3 runs to 14 residues.